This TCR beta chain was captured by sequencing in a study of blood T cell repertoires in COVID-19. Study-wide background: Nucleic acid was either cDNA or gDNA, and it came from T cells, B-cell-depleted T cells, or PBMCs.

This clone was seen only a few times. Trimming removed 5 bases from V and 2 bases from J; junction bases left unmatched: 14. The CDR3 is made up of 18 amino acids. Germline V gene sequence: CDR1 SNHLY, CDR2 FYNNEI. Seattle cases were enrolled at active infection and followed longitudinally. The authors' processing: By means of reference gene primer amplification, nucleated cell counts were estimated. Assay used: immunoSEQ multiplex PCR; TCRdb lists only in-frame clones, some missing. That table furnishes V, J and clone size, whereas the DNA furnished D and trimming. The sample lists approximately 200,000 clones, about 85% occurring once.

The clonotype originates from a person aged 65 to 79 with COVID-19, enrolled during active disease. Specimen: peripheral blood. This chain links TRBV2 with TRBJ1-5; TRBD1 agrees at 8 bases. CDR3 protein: CASSTGQGIGRGNQPQHF. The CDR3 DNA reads TGTGCCAGCAGTACCGGACAGGGTATCGGGCGTGGCAATCAGCCCCAGCATTTT.